The next 2 T cell receptor beta chains were all read from a single sample in a study of T cells after yellow fever vaccination (dated by TCRdb to the late 2010s). Library generation was performed with 5' RACE. TCRdb names Illumina HiSeq 2500 as the instrument used. TCRdb cleaned the public reads at Q25 with fastp, built clones with MiXCR and kept in-frame beta chains. Records with the same CDR3 protein are collapsed into one entry carrying the most frequent genes and DNA. The sample records about 130,000 distinct CDR3 sequences, around 7.7% of which are singletons. The ten biggest clones cover around 2.7% of the sample. Explained via the paper, the treatment or condition label denotes: live attenuated yellow fever vaccine strain. Sequencing used CD4+ T cells sorted from PBMCs, obtained 10 days after the first yellow fever vaccination. Receptors were obtained from a man between 18 and 29 years old who received the YFV17D yellow fever vaccine.

This clonotype was detected many times. This chain links TRBV11-2 with TRBJ2-4; no definite D call. This CDR3 comprises 15 residues. V gave up 3 bases and J gave up 0 bases, with 9 bases separating them. Germline V gene lookup returns CDR1 SGHAT and CDR2 FQNNGV. CDR3 coding DNA: TGTGCCAGCAGCTTTGCCAGAATAGCCAAAAACATTCAGTACTTC. Translation gives CASSFARIAKNIQYF.

The V call is TRBV25-1, the J call TRBJ2-5, with TRBD2 matching 7 bases. The CDR3 spans 16 residues. CDR1 and CDR2 from the germline V gene are MGHDK and SYGVNS. The junction had 9 bases not matched to a gene; V was cut back by 4 bases and J by 1 base. The CDR3 DNA follows: TGTGCCAGCAGTGCCCAAAGGGGAGGGGTCCAAGAGACCCAGTACTTC. Translation gives CASSAQRGGVQETQYF.